One sample yielded the 15 T cell receptor beta chains listed below, sequenced in a study of T-cell memory formation after mild COVID-19. TCRdb redid the calling of the 5' RACE reads with MiXCR, one entry per CDR3 protein. Of 550,000 to 600,000 distinct CDR3 sequences listed, about 20% are singletons. The sequenced sample was PBMCs or a T cell subset sorted from them (not recorded which). These receptor sequences come from an adult woman who had mild COVID-19 (a few samples of this study predate the infection). Cell type and time point are not known.

The chain joins TRBV5-6 to TRBJ1-2; D remains unclear. CDR3 length equals 16 residues. Germline V gene lookup returns CDR1 SGHDT and CDR2 YYEEEE. V was cut by 0 bases and J by 0 bases, with 12 bases left in between. CDR3 sequence (DNA): TGTGCCAGCAGCTTGGATGGCCGAACTTCTAACTATGGCTACACCTTC. The encoded protein is CASSLDGRTSNYGYTF.

There are a few counts of this clonotype. This chain uses TRBV9 with TRBJ2-5; the match to TRBD1 covers 9 bases. V was pared by 0 bases and J by 1 base, with 1 base of the junction left unmatched. The CDR3 spans 15 residues. Germline V gene lookup returns CDR1 SGDLS and CDR2 YYNGEE. CDR3 residues: CASSVGGQGQETQYF. The CDR3 DNA reads TGTGCCAGCAGCGTAGGGGGACAGGGCCAAGAGACCCAGTACTTC.

This clonotype was detected only a few times. The genes are TRBV18 and TRBJ1-1, with D possibly TRBD1 on 6 matching bases. This CDR3 comprises 12 residues. V was pared by 8 bases and J by 4 bases, with 11 bases between. Per the germline V gene, CDR1 is KGHSH and CDR2 is LQKENI. CDR3 DNA: TGTGCCAGCCAGGGGAAACCCACTGAAGCTTTCTTT. Translation gives CASQGKPTEAFF.

J is TRBJ2-3 and V is TRBV5-4; 10 nucleotides line up with TRBD2. V trimming: 3 bases; J trimming: 5 bases; junction bases outside the gene matches: 6. The CDR3 covers 15 residues. Germline values: CDR1 SGHNT, CDR2 YYREEE (reference sequence). The CDR3 is CASSSSGGAQDTQYF. The CDR3 coding sequence is TGTGCCAGCAGCTCCAGCGGGGGGGCGCAAGATACGCAGTATTTT.

This clonotype was detected only a few times. V gene TRBV29-1 combines with J gene TRBJ1-2, with D possibly being TRBD1 (5 bases). Germline CDR1 is SQVTM and CDR2 is ANQGSEA. V was trimmed by 4 bases and J by 0 bases, leaving 9 bases between them. The CDR3 length is 13 residues. The DNA for the CDR3 is TGCAGCGTTGCAGGGTTAACTAACTATGGCTACACCTTC. This translates into CSVAGLTNYGYTF.

The chain recombines TRBV7-8 with TRBJ2-7; 8 bases agree with TRBD2. Germline assignment: CDR1 SGHVS and CDR2 FQNEAQ. V was pared by 5 bases and J by 4 bases, with 10 bases of the junction left unmatched. CDR3 length: 15 amino acids. This chain's CDR3 is CASSPSGRGFYEQYF. The CDR3 DNA reads TGTGCCAGCAGCCCAAGCGGGAGAGGGTTTTACGAGCAGTACTTC.

This clonotype has only a few counts. The CDR3 sequence: CASNLGEGNGYTF. As DNA, the CDR3 is TGTGCCAGCAACCTCGGTGAGGGGAATGGCTACACCTTC. V and J are TRBV9 and TRBJ1-2, with D possibly matching TRBD1 (5 bases). Looked up from germline, CDR1 is SGDLS and CDR2 is YYNGEE. The CDR3 sequence is 13 residues long. Trimming left V 6 bases short and J 6 bases short, with 15 bases between.

The V and J genes are TRBV20-1 and TRBJ2-5, with 12 bases that match TRBD2. This CDR3 has 14 residues. CDR1 and CDR2 (germline): DFQATT, SNEGSKA (reference sequence). V was clipped by 6 bases and J by 5 bases; unmatched bases: 7. The CDR3 protein is CSASTSGSFETQYF. The CDR3 nucleotides are TGCAGTGCGTCGACTAGCGGGAGTTTTGAGACCCAGTACTTC.

This clonotype occurred a few times. The chain recombines TRBV19 with TRBJ2-1; D is tentatively TRBD1 or TRBD2 (6 bases each). Trimming removed 7 bases from V and 2 bases from J, with 12 bases in between. Germline V gene lookup returns CDR1 LNHDA and CDR2 SQIVND (reference sequence). CDR3 length: 14 residues. The CDR3 loop is CASTIGGTYNEQFF. The CDR3 bases are TGTGCCAGTACCATAGGGGGGACCTACAATGAGCAGTTCTTC.

This clonotype came up once. The chain links TRBV7-6 to TRBJ2-2; TRBD1 might be the D (6 bases). Trimming shortened V by 3 bases and J by 4 bases, and 12 bases separated the two germline ends. Germline CDR1 reads SGHVS; CDR2 reads FNYEAQ. The CDR3 sequence is 15 residues long. The CDR3 coding sequence is TGTGCCAGCAGCTTTAAAACAGGGAGCACCGGGGAGCTGTTTTTT. Translating it yields CASSFKTGSTGELFF.

This clonotype was observed a few times. As DNA, the CDR3 is TGTGCCAGCAGCCCCCCCTACGGGACGGTAAGCTCCTACAATGAGCAGTTCTTC. This translates into CASSPPYGTVSSYNEQFF. The chain recombines TRBV9 with TRBJ2-1; D assignment may be TRBD1 or TRBD2 (5 bases each). Germline V gives CDR1 SGDLS, CDR2 YYNGEE. The CDR3 extends over 18 amino acids. V was shortened by 4 bases and J by 0 bases, with 20 bases between the two germline ends.

This chain links TRBV2 with TRBJ1-2; 9 nucleotides match TRBD1. The trim removed 2 bases at V and 8 bases at J, leaving 12 bases unmatched. Germline loops: CDR1 SNHLY, CDR2 FYNNEI. The CDR3 consists of 16 residues. The CDR3 region has the DNA TGTGCCAGCAGTGAACATATTTGGACAGGGGTACAAGGCTACACCTTC. It yields the protein CASSEHIWTGVQGYTF.

The chain has TRBV3-1 and TRBJ1-2; 10 positions agree with TRBD1. Germline-derived CDR1 and CDR2 are LGHDT and YNNKEL (reference sequence). Trimming cost V 0 bases and J 1 base; bases outside gene matches: 5. The length of the CDR3 is 17 residues. The CDR3 sequence: CASSQDWDRGDNYGYTF. The CDR3 DNA is TGTGCCAGCAGCCAAGACTGGGACAGGGGTGATAACTATGGCTACACCTTC.

The chain uses TRBV24-1 and TRBJ1-5, with 7 bases aligning to TRBD1. J gave up 2 bases and V 3 bases, and 3 bases lay outside the gene matches. The CDR3 has 15 amino acids. Germline CDR1 reads KGHDR; CDR2 reads SFDVKD. CDR3 sequence: CATSDQGTGNQPQHF. In DNA form, the CDR3 reads TGTGCCACCAGTGATCAGGGGACAGGCAATCAGCCCCAGCATTTT.

The sample holds a few counts of this clonotype. CDR3 DNA sequence: TGTGCCAGCAGTTTTGGGGGCGCGGAGACCCAGTACTTC. This codes for CASSFGGAETQYF. The V call is TRBV12-3 or TRBV12-4, the J call TRBJ2-5, with D possibly being TRBD1 (6 bases). The ends were cut back, 3 bases at V and 5 bases at J, with 10 bases in the middle. The length of the CDR3 is 13 residues.